This T cell receptor beta chain came from a study of T cell responses to AZD1222 COVID-19 vaccine. Whole-study context: It was second doses at about 4 or about 12 weeks that were pooled.

Findings and limits, study-wide: Mapped onto spike, vaccine-associated CD4 TCRs spanned it and were dominant at 160-218 and 743-854.

Worth noting for this clone: Its antigen remains unknown.

Germline loops: CDR1 MDHEN, CDR2 SYDVKM. The CDR3 covers 14 residues. Trimming shortened V by 3 bases and J by 2 bases, and 11 bases separated the two germline ends. The data were produced by immunoSEQ multiplex PCR, yet TCRdb's version contains in-frame clones alone and is incomplete. Of 150,000 to 200,000 clones listed, about nine tenths are singletons. This clonotype originated in an adult in good health. Sample: peripheral blood, taken on day 0 of AZD1222 vaccination. J is TRBJ2-7 and V is TRBV28; perhaps TRBD1 as D (5 bases). The CDR3 coding sequence is TGTGCCAGCAGTTTTTCACAGGCGGCCTACGAGCAGTACTTC. Protein: CASSFSQAAYEQYF. Looking up the rest from reference TRBV28 and TRBJ2-7 gives the full variable domain: DVKVTQSSRYLVKRTGEKVFLECVQDMDHENMFWYRQDPGLGLRLIYFSYDVKMKEKGDIPEGYSVSREKKERFSLILESASTNQTSMYLCASSFSQAAYEQYFGPGTRLTVT.